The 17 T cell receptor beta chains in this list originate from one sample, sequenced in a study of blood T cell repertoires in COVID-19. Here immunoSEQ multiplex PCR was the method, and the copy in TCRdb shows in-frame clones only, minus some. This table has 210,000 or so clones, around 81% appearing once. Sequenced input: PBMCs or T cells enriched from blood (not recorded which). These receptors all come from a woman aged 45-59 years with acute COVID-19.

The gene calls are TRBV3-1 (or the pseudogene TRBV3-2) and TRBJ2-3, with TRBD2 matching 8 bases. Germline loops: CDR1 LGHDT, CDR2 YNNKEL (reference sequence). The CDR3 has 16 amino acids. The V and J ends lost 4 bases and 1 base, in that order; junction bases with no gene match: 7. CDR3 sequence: CASSPGLGPGTDTQYF. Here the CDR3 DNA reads TGTGCCAGCAGCCCGGGACTAGGCCCTGGCACAGATACGCAGTATTTT.

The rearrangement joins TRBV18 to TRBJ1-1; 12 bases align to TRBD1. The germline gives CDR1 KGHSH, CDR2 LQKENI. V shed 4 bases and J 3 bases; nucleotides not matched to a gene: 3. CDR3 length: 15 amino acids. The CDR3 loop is CASSLGTGGDTEAFF. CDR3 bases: TGTGCCAGCTCACTAGGGACAGGGGGCGACACTGAAGCTTTCTTT.

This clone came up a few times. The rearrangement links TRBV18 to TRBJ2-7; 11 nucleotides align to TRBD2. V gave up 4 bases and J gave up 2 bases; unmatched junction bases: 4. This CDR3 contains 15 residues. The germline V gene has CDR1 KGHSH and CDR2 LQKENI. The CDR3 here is CASSRSGGEAYEQYF. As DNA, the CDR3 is TGTGCCAGCTCACGTAGCGGGGGGGAAGCCTACGAGCAGTACTTC. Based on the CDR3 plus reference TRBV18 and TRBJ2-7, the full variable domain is NAGVMQNPRHLVRRRGQEARLRCSPMKGHSHVYWYRQLPEEGLKFMVYLQKENIIDESGMPKERFSAEFPKEGPSILRIQQVVRGDSAAYFCASSRSGGEAYEQYFGPGTRLTVT.

CDR3: CASRRTIYNEQFF. For the CDR3, the DNA is TGTGCCAGCAGGCGCACTATTTACAATGAGCAGTTCTTC. The chain carries TRBV7-2 and TRBJ2-1; D is ambiguous. V lost 6 bases, J lost 4 bases, and 10 bases lay in between. From germline, CDR1 is SGHTA and CDR2 FQGNSA. The CDR3 is made up of 13 amino acids.

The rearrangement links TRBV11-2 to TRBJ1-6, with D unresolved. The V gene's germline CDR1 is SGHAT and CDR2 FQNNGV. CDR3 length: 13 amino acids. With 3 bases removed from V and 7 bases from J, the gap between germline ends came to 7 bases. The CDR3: CASSFVQNSPLHF. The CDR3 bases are TGTGCCAGCAGCTTTGTTCAGAATTCACCCCTCCACTTT.

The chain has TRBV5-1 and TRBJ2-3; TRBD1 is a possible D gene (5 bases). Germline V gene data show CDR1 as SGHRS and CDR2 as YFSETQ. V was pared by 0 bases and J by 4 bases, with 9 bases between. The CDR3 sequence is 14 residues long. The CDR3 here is CASSLGTNSDTQYF. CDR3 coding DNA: TGCGCCAGCAGCTTGGGGACAAACTCAGATACGCAGTATTTT.

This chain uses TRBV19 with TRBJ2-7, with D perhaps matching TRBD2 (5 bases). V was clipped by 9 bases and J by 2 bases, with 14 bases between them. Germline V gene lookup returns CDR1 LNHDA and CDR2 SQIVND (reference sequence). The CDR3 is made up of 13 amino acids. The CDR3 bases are TGTGCCAGCCAGCCCAGCGGACCCTACGAGCAGTACTTC. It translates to CASQPSGPYEQYF.

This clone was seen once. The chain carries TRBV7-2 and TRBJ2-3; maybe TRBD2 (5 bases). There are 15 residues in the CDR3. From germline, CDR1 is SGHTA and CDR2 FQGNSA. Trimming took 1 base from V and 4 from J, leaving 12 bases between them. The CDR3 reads CASSLGSDGADTQYF. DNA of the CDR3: TGTGCCAGCAGCTTAGGGTCGGACGGGGCAGATACGCAGTATTTT. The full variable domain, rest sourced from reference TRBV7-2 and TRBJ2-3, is GAGVSQSPSNKVTEKGKDVELRCDPISGHTALYWYRQSLGQGLEFLIYFQGNSAPDKSGLPSDRFSAERTGGSVSTLTIQRTQQEDSAVYLCASSLGSDGADTQYFGPGTRLTVL.

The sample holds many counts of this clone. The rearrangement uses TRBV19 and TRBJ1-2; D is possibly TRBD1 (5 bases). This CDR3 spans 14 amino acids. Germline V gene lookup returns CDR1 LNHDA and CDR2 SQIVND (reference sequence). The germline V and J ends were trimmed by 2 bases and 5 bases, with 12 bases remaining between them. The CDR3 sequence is CASSISGGEYGYTF. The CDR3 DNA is TGTGCCAGTAGTATATCGGGGGGAGAGTATGGCTACACCTTC.

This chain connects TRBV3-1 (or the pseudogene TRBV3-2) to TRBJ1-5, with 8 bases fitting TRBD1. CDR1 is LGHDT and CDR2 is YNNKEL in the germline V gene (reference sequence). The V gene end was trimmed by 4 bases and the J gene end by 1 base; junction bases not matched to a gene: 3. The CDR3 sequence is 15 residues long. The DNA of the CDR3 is TGTGCCAGCAGCCCCCGGACAGGGAGCAATCAGCCCCAGCATTTT. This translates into CASSPRTGSNQPQHF.

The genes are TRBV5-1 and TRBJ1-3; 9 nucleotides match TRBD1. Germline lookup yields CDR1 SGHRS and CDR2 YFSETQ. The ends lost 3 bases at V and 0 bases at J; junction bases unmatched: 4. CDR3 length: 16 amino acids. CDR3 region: CASSSQGADSGNTIYF. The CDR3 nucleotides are TGCGCCAGCAGCTCACAGGGGGCTGACTCTGGAAACACCATATATTTT.

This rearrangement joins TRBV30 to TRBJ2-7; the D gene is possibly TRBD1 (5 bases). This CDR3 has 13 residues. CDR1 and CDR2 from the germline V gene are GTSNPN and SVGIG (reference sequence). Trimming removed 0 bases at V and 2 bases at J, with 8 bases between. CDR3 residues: CAWSVQETYEQYF. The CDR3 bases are TGTGCCTGGAGTGTACAGGAGACCTACGAGCAGTACTTC.

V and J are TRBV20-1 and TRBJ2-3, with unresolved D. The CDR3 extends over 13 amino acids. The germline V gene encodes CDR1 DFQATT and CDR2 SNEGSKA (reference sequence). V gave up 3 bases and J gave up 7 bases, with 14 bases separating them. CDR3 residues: CSASGGLVNTQYF. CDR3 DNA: TGCAGTGCTAGTGGCGGCCTGGTAAATACGCAGTATTTT.

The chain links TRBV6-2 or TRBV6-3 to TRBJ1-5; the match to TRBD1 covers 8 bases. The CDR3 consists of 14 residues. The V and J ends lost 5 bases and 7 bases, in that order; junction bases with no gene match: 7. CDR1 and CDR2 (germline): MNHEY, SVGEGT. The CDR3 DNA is TGTGCCAGCAGTGTGCAGGGGGCGAGCCAGCCCCAGCATTTT. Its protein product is CASSVQGASQPQHF.

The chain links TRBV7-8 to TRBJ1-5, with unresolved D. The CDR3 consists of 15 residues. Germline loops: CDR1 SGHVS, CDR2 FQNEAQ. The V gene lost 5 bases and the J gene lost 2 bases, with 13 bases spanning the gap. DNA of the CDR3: TGTGCCAGCAGCCTTAGAATTGTGGGCAATCAGCCCCAGCATTTT. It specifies CASSLRIVGNQPQHF.

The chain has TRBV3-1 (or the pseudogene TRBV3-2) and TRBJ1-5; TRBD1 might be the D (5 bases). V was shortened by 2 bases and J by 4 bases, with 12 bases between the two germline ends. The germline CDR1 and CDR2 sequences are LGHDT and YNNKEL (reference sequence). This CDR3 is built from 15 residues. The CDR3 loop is CASSQRMGGNQPQHF. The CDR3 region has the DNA TGTGCCAGCAGCCAAAGAATGGGGGGAAATCAGCCCCAGCATTTT.

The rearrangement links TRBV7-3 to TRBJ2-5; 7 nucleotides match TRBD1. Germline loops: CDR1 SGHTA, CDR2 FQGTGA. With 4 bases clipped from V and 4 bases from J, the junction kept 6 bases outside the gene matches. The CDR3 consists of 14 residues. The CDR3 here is CASSSQPGGETQYF. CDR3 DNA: TGTGCCAGCAGCTCTCAGCCAGGGGGAGAGACCCAGTACTTC.